Each of the 15 T cell receptor beta chains below was sequenced from the same sample in a study of shared clonotypes between healthy human individuals. Clones were sequenced by immunoSEQ multiplex PCR, and TCRdb holds only the in-frame ones, with some missing. The sample holds 450,000 to 500,000 clones, about 80% seen once. The material sequenced was PBMCs. Source of these receptors: a woman between 40 and 55 years old in good health. Some clones in this sample may be carry-over from other donors' samples.

The V call is TRBV7-8, the J call TRBJ1-5; D unclear. The length of the CDR3 is 16 residues. The V gene lost 1 base and the J gene lost 2 bases, with 12 bases spanning the gap. Germline V gene data show CDR1 as SGHVS and CDR2 as FQNEAQ. CDR3 loop: CASSLGAGRGNQPQHF. CDR3 sequence (DNA): TGTGCCAGCAGCTTAGGGGCAGGACGGGGCAATCAGCCCCAGCATTTT. Together with reference TRBV7-8 and TRBJ1-5, the CDR3 gives the full variable domain: GAGVSQSPRYKVAKRGQDVALRCDPISGHVSLFWYQQALGQGPEFLTYFQNEAQLDKSGLPSDRFFAERPEGSVSTLKIQRTQQEDSAVYLCASSLGAGRGNQPQHFGDGTRLSIL.

This clone came up once. The chain has TRBV21-1 and TRBJ2-5; the table calls TRBD2, which could not be checked here. TRBV21-1 is marked as a pseudogene. This CDR3 spans 16 amino acids. CDR3: CASSKKRIAGQETQYF. The CDR3 DNA follows: TGTGCCAGCAGCAAAAAAAGAATAGCGGGTCAAGAGACCCAGTACTTC.

There are many counts of this clone. The rearrangement uses TRBV7-2 and TRBJ2-7, with TRBD2 matching over 10 bases. Germline lookup yields CDR1 SGHTA and CDR2 FQGNSA. Unmatched junction bases numbered 5, after V lost 6 bases and J lost 3 bases. The CDR3 is 14 amino acids. In DNA, the CDR3 is TGTGCCAGCAGTAAAGGACTAGCGGACTACGAGCAGTACTTC. Its translation: CASSKGLADYEQYF.

This clone was seen just once. The chain has TRBV5-4 and TRBJ2-7, with 10 bases matching TRBD1. Germline CDR1 reads SGHNT; CDR2 reads YYREEE (reference sequence). The V segment lost 3 bases and the J segment 5 bases; nucleotides outside the gene matches: 2. The CDR3 totals 13 residues. The CDR3: CASSSGQGDEQYF. The DNA of the CDR3 is TGTGCCAGCAGCTCCGGACAGGGGGACGAGCAGTACTTC.

In DNA, the CDR3 is TGTGCCAGTGCCGGGGTGGATAATCAGCCCCAGCATTTT. Translating it yields CASAGVDNQPQHF. The chain joins TRBV19 to TRBJ1-5; D uncertain. Germline lookup yields CDR1 LNHDA and CDR2 SQIVND (reference sequence). The CDR3 is 13 amino acids. With 8 bases removed from V and 4 bases from J, the gap between germline ends came to 12 bases.

The V call is TRBV2, the J call TRBJ2-7; TRBD2 matches 11 bases. Germline CDR1 is SNHLY and CDR2 is FYNNEI. Trimming took 7 bases from V and 2 from J; bases not matched to a gene: 10. This CDR3 contains 16 residues. The CDR3 is CASKTGTSGSTYEQYF. The CDR3 DNA reads as TGTGCCAGCAAAACCGGGACTAGCGGAAGTACCTACGAGCAGTACTTC.

In the case of this clone: This likely reflects a read error, since a far larger clone is one base away. The V and J genes are TRBV6-1 and TRBJ2-7, with a possible D match to TRBD1 (6 bases). The CDR3 has 15 amino acids. Germline V CDR1 and CDR2: MNHNS, SASEGT. The CDR3 loop reads CASSELAGVPSEQHF. The CDR3 DNA is TGTGCCAGCAGTGAACTGGCAGGGGTACCTTCCGAGCAGCACTTC.

The V gene is TRBV10-3, the J gene TRBJ1-1; D gene ambiguous. The V and J ends lost 10 bases and 0 bases respectively, with 12 bases between them. The length of the CDR3 is 13 residues. The germline V gene has CDR1 ENHRY and CDR2 SYGVKD. The CDR3 region has the DNA TGTGCCACCCAGGCCGTCATGAACACTGAAGCTTTCTTT. Amino acids: CATQAVMNTEAFF.

The chain combines TRBV27 with TRBJ2-2, with no clear D. V shed 3 bases and J shed 4 bases, with 9 bases lying between them. The V gene's germline CDR1 is MNHEY and CDR2 SMNVEV (reference sequence). The CDR3 is 14 amino acids. CDR3 sequence (DNA): TGTGCCAGCAGTTTTCTCGAGACCACCGGGGAGCTGTTTTTT. This gives the protein CASSFLETTGELFF.

This chain links TRBV20-1 with TRBJ2-5; D gene ambiguous. The germline CDR1 and CDR2 sequences are DFQATT and SNEGSKA (reference sequence). The CDR3 totals 11 residues. The V gene lost 2 bases and the J gene lost 5 bases, with 6 bases spanning the gap. CDR3 loop: CSARSWETQYF. CDR3 DNA: TGCAGTGCTAGAAGCTGGGAGACCCAGTACTTC.

Worth noting for this clone: The junction differs from germline at one of its ends, possibly a read error. The chain joins TRBV5-6 to TRBJ1-2; a weak D match, TRBD1 (5 bases). There are 16 residues in the CDR3. CDR1 is SGHDT, CDR2 YYEEEE, per germline. CDR3 bases: TGTGCCAGCAGCTTGTCGTTGTCAGGGATAATCTATGGCTGCACCTTC. The encoded protein is CASSLSLSGIIYGCTF. Filled out from reference TRBV5-6 and TRBJ1-2, the complete variable domain reads DAGVTQSPTHLIKTRGQQVTLRCSPKSGHDTVSWYQQALGQGPQFIFQYYEEEERQRGNFPDRFSGHQFPNYSSELNVNALLLGDSALYLCASSLSLSGIIYGCTFGSGTRLTVV.

V is TRBV7-6 and J is TRBJ2-1; TRBD1 is a possible D gene (6 bases). CDR1 is SGHVS, CDR2 FNYEAQ, per germline. The CDR3 has 16 residues. Trimming cost V 5 bases and J 1 base, with 15 bases left between them. The CDR3 nucleotides read TGTGCCAGCAGCCGGACCAGGGGAACTTCCTACAATGAGCAGTTCTTC. Its translation is CASSRTRGTSYNEQFF. Filled out from reference TRBV7-6 and TRBJ2-1, the complete variable domain reads GAGVSQSPRYKVTKRGQDVALRCDPISGHVSLYWYRQALGQGPEFLTYFNYEAQQDKSGLPNDRFSAERPEGSISTLTIQRTEQRDSAMYRCASSRTRGTSYNEQFFGPGTRLTVL.

This clone came up a few times. V and J are TRBV6-1 and TRBJ2-7, with TRBD1 matching 7 bases. V dropped 6 bases and J dropped 6; count of bases not matched to a gene: 8. The CDR3 contains 13 residues. The V gene's germline CDR1 is MNHNS and CDR2 SASEGT. This CDR3 is CASRPGQSTEQYF. The CDR3 DNA reads TGTGCCAGCAGACCGGGACAGAGTACCGAGCAGTACTTC.

This clone was counted a few times. The rearrangement joins TRBV14 to TRBJ1-2; D perhaps matches TRBD1 (6 bases). The CDR3 is 17 amino acids. Germline lookup yields CDR1 SGHDN and CDR2 FVKESK. Trimming took off 1 base at V and 3 bases at J, with 18 bases between the two ends. The CDR3 DNA follows: TGTGCCAGCAGCCAAGGGCCAATTGGGGGCGTGGACTATGGCTACACCTTC. This sequence encodes CASSQGPIGGVDYGYTF.

CDR3 DNA sequence: TGTGCCAGTAGTATAATCCCTACCCCTACCTACGAGCAGTACTTC. It codes for CASSIIPTPTYEQYF. The J gene is TRBJ2-7, the V gene TRBV19, with unresolved D. The CDR3 sequence is 15 residues long. Trimming removed 2 bases at V and 2 bases at J, with 13 bases between. Germline values: CDR1 LNHDA, CDR2 SQIVND (reference sequence). Combining the CDR3 with reference TRBV19 and TRBJ2-7 gives the whole variable domain DGGITQSPKYLFRKEGQNVTLSCEQNLNHDAMYWYRQDPGQGLRLIYYSQIVNDFQKGDIAEGYSVSREKKESFPLTVTSAQKNPTAFYLCASSIIPTPTYEQYFGPGTRLTVT.